This record concerns one T cell receptor beta chain sequence. Antigen unknown. The CDR3 has 11 amino acids. Per germline, CDR1 DFQATT and CDR2 SNEGSKA (reference sequence). J was trimmed by 13 bases and V by 2 bases; bases with no gene match: 8. Template material for TCR beta VDJ and CDR3 profiling consisted of genomic DNA. TCRdb reprocessed the reads with MiXCR, giving one entry per CDR3 protein. Of approximately 250,000 distinct CDR3 sequences in the sample, around 82% were seen once. This entry is derived from a study of CD8+CD57+ T cells in acquired aplastic anemia. Overall study: Average DNA yield from sorted CD4+ and CD8+ cells was around 3.2 ug.

Only patients with CD8+CD57+ cell expansion on flow cytometry were chosen for sequencing. None of the patients had been given any therapy when their blood was sampled. Notes on the study in general: Levels of CD8+ Simpson's diversity were not significantly distinct in patients versus controls.

This receptor was identified in a human donor with aplastic anemia. Source material: sorted CD4+, CD8+, or CD8+CD57+ T cells (not recorded which) from PBMCs. V and J are TRBV20-1 and TRBJ2-7; 7 bases agree with TRBD2. The CDR3 loop is CSARRDYEDYF. The DNA of the CDR3 is TGCAGTGCTAGACGGGACTACGAGGACTACTTC.